This T cell receptor (beta chain) was obtained from a study of shared clonotypes between healthy human individuals. Overall study: Contributing individuals were two females and a few males aged 18 to 49.

Germline V gene sequence: CDR1 MGHRA, CDR2 YSYEKL. This CDR3 is 14 amino acids long. V lost 4 bases and J 3 bases, leaving 12 bases between the germline ends. For every subset, genomic DNA was evenly distributed across several immunoSEQ plates. 150 to 250 ng DNA, tens of thousands of T cell genomes, went into each sorted-subset replicate PCR. Using immunoSEQ multiplex PCR, the repertoire was profiled, and TCRdb retains in-frame clones only, with some absent. Of about 2.1 million clones in the sample, 90% to 95% were seen once. CD45RO-negative, CCR7-positively selected cells formed the naive CD8 fraction, excluding terminally differentiated effector memory CD45RA+ cells.

The specimen sequenced was naive CD8+ T cells from PBMCs. This chain connects TRBV4-1 to TRBJ1-1, with D maybe TRBD1 (5 bases). The sequence derives from a man between 18 and 35 years old in good health. Some clones in this sample may be carry-over from other donors' samples. The CDR3 bases are TGCGCCAGCAGCCCAGGGTTAGCTGACACTGAAGCTTTCTTT. Translating gives CASSPGLADTEAFF.